One sample yielded the 3 T cell receptor beta chains listed below, sequenced in a study of T cells in Graves' hyperthyroidism and ophthalmopathy. Amplification of TCR beta CDR3 regions was performed using RNA transcripts as template. Initially, a first-round RT-PCR of the TCR CDR3 employed the HTBI primer set. In TCRdb, the multiplex PCR reads were re-called with MiXCR into one record per CDR3 protein. The sample contains 200,000 to 250,000 distinct CDR3 sequences, about a sixth of which appear only once. Sequencing was done on a sample of blood. The receptors stem from a woman under 30 with Graves' ophthalmopathy.

There are many counts of this clonotype. The rearrangement uses TRBV6-6 and TRBJ2-2; D not certain. The germline V gene encodes CDR1 MNHNY and CDR2 SVGAGI (reference sequence). V shed 0 bases and J shed 5 bases, with 10 bases lying between them. This CDR3 has 15 residues. Here the CDR3 DNA reads TGTGCCAGCAGTTACTCGAAATCAGGAACCGGGGAGCTGTTTTTT. Translating gives CASSYSKSGTGELFF.

The chain joins TRBV6-1 to TRBJ2-1; D is ambiguous. Germline CDR1 and CDR2: MNHNS and SASEGT. The CDR3 loop spans 13 amino acids. The V and J ends lost 5 bases and 15 bases respectively, with 20 bases between them. CDR3 coding DNA: TGTGCCAGCAGTTCGGACGCCCTTACCAGCAGGTTCTTC. Protein sequence: CASSSDALTSRFF.

This clonotype was counted only a few times. The J gene is TRBJ1-4, the V gene TRBV9; D is unclear. Germline-derived CDR1 and CDR2 are SGDLS and YYNGEE. The CDR3 is 12 amino acids. V lost 0 bases to trimming and J lost 7 bases, with 4 bases between them. The CDR3 sequence is CASSVDGEKLFF. The CDR3 nucleotides read TGTGCCAGCAGCGTAGACGGTGAAAAACTGTTTTTT.